This entry concerns a single TCR beta chain. Other DNA sequences in this sample translate to the same CDR3. The sample belongs to a study of long-term antiretroviral therapy in people with HIV. Germline CDR1 reads SGHDT; CDR2 reads YYEEEE. The CDR3 has 13 amino acids. The J segment lost 7 bases and the V segment lost 5 bases, leaving 9 bases of the junction unmatched. Assay version v3.0 of immunoSEQ was used, and it was run at survey level. Profiling relied on immunoSEQ multiplex PCR, and the TCRdb table lists in-frame clones only, not all of them. Seen here are roughly 17,000 clones, roughly 80% observed once, and the top ten hold about 10%.

This TCR derives from a woman in her 40s with HIV. Specimen: unsorted PBMCs, collected 2.3 years after starting antiretroviral therapy. The rearrangement links TRBV5-6 to TRBJ2-7; 7 nucleotides agree with TRBD1. For the CDR3, the DNA is TGTGCCAGCAGTGTGAGACAGGGACCTGAGCAGTACTTC. Its translation: CASSVRQGPEQYF.